This TCR beta chain was documented in a study of shared clonotypes between healthy human individuals. Study information: Donors were a couple of women and three men aged 18 to 49.

Germline CDR1 MDHEN, CDR2 SYDVKM. V was shortened by 7 bases and J by 0 bases, with 12 bases between the two germline ends. This CDR3 comprises 14 residues. Repertoires were generated with immunoSEQ multiplex PCR, while TCRdb's copy carries only in-frame clones and drops some. The sample consists of some 360,000 clones, less than 75% of them appearing once. The rearrangement links TRBV28 to TRBJ1-1; the D is unclear. The clonotype comes from a man aged 30 to 39 in good health. Sequencing was done on a sample of memory CD4+ T cells sorted from blood. The subset here: CD45RA-negative fraction. CDR3 in amino acids: CASTYGGMNTEAFF. CDR3 sequence (DNA): TGTGCCAGCACCTATGGAGGAATGAACACTGAAGCTTTCTTT. Full variable domain (outside the CDR3, taken from reference TRBV28 and TRBJ1-1): DVKVTQSSRYLVKRTGEKVFLECVQDMDHENMFWYRQDPGLGLRLIYFSYDVKMKEKGDIPEGYSVSREKKERFSLILESASTNQTSMYLCASTYGGMNTEAFFGQGTRLTVV.